This T cell receptor beta chain was sequenced during a study of T cell responses to AZD1222 COVID-19 vaccine. Study-wide findings and caveats: Spike-spanning, vaccine-associated CD4 TCRs were dominant at 160-218 and 743-854.

The CDR3 length is 13 residues. From germline, CDR1 is KGHDR and CDR2 SFDVKD. Trimming shortened V by 9 bases and J by 4 bases, and 12 bases separated the two germline ends. A remark on this clone: Its antigen is unidentified.

Sequencing used immunoSEQ multiplex PCR; TCRdb keeps in-frame clones, though not all of them. The sample contains about 120,000 clones, roughly 85% of which appear only once. V usage is TRBV24-1 and J usage is TRBJ2-1, with D possibly being TRBD2 (7 bases). The origin of this receptor is an adult in good health. Source: peripheral blood, taken on day 0 of AZD1222 vaccination. In DNA, the CDR3 is TGTGCCACCGATGCGGGGGCATACAATGAGCAGTTCTTC. Its translation is CATDAGAYNEQFF.